A selection of T cell receptor beta chains follows, all from one sample in a study of cytomegalovirus exposure and HLA in healthy donors. Libraries were prepared by immunoSEQ multiplex PCR; TCRdb keeps only in-frame clonotypes and omits some of them. The data hold some 77,000 clones, with 65% to 85% observed a single time. Sequencing was done on a sample of PBMCs. These receptors all stem from a woman aged 40 to 55 in good health and CMV-seropositive. Each CDR3 is given with its conserved first and last residue. The order of the fields is V gene, J gene, D gene, CDR3 length, clone size, CDR3 DNA, CDR3 protein. D genes are given only for firm matches. Clone size appears in some rows only: once, few, many, or a class for an expanded clone.

V gene: TRBV6-1
J gene: TRBJ2-5
D gene: TRBD2
CDR3 length: 18
clone size: few
CDR3 DNA: TGTGCCAGCAGTGAGAGGGATCCGGGACTAGCGGGGAGAGAGACCCAGTACTTC
CDR3 protein: CASSERDPGLAGRETQYF

V gene: TRBV28
J gene: TRBJ2-5
D gene: -
CDR3 length: 11
clone size: -
CDR3 DNA: TGTGCCAGCAGCAGGTCGGAGACCCAGTACTTC
CDR3 protein: CASSRSETQYF

V gene: TRBV29-1
J gene: TRBJ1-1
D gene: TRBD1
CDR3 length: 16
clone size: -
CDR3 DNA: TGCAGCGTTGAGCTGGGGGACAGGGGGCGCTTAACTGAAGCTTTCTTT
CDR3 protein: CSVELGDRGRLTEAFF

V gene: TRBV6-5
J gene: TRBJ1-6
D gene: TRBD1
CDR3 length: 15
clone size: few
CDR3 DNA: TGTGCCAGCAGTACCCGGGACAGGGGAAGTTCACCCCTCCACTTT
CDR3 protein: CASSTRDRGSSPLHF

V gene: TRBV18
J gene: TRBJ1-4
D gene: -
CDR3 length: 17
clone size: once
CDR3 DNA: TGTGCCAGCTCACCCCGGGGTGGAGCGGTAACTAATGAAAAACTGTTTTTT
CDR3 protein: CASSPRGGAVTNEKLFF

V gene: TRBV30
J gene: TRBJ2-5
D gene: -
CDR3 length: 13
clone size: -
CDR3 DNA: TGTGCCGGAAAAACGGACAGACAAGAGACCCAGTACTTC
CDR3 protein: CAGKTDRQETQYF

V gene: TRBV6-1
J gene: TRBJ1-2
D gene: TRBD1
CDR3 length: 17
clone size: -
CDR3 DNA: TGTGCCAGCAGTGAAGGAACCGGGACAGGGCGTTCTAATGGCTACACCTTC
CDR3 protein: CASSEGTGTGRSNGYTF

V gene: TRBV5-4
J gene: TRBJ1-2
D gene: -
CDR3 length: 14
clone size: once
CDR3 DNA: TGTGCCAGCAGCTTGGGAACAGGGTTGGACGGCTACACCTTC
CDR3 protein: CASSLGTGLDGYTF

V gene: TRBV2
J gene: TRBJ2-3
D gene: TRBD2
CDR3 length: 18
clone size: -
CDR3 DNA: TGTGCCAGCAGTGAGTGGCGGACTAGCGGGAGGGACACAGATACGCAGTATTTT
CDR3 protein: CASSEWRTSGRDTDTQYF

V gene: TRBV5-6
J gene: TRBJ1-3
D gene: -
CDR3 length: 16
clone size: -
CDR3 DNA: TGTGCCAGCAGCAGCAGAGTGAGGGTCCTCGGAAACACCATATATTTT
CDR3 protein: CASSSRVRVLGNTIYF

V gene: TRBV6-4
J gene: TRBJ2-3
D gene: -
CDR3 length: 13
clone size: -
CDR3 DNA: TGTGCCAGCAGTGATCCCCAGGGGGATACGCAGTATTTT
CDR3 protein: CASSDPQGDTQYF

V gene: TRBV5-4
J gene: TRBJ2-5
D gene: TRBD2
CDR3 length: 14
clone size: -
CDR3 DNA: TGTGCCAGCAGCTTTAGCGGGGGTCCGGAGACCCAGTACTTC
CDR3 protein: CASSFSGGPETQYF

V gene: TRBV30
J gene: TRBJ2-5
D gene: TRBD2
CDR3 length: 20
clone size: medium-sized
CDR3 DNA: TGTGCCTGGAGTGTTGGGGTGTTACGGGAGGGTCGCGTGGGGCAAGAGACCCAGTACTTC
CDR3 protein: CAWSVGVLREGRVGQETQYF

V gene: TRBV28
J gene: TRBJ2-1
D gene: TRBD2
CDR3 length: 19
clone size: -
CDR3 DNA: TGTGCCAGCAACCCTACGGGCACGAAGCGGGAGGGCCCGCAGAATGAGCAGTTCTTC
CDR3 protein: CASNPTGTKREGPQNEQFF

V gene: TRBV5-1
J gene: TRBJ1-3
D gene: -
CDR3 length: 15
clone size: -
CDR3 DNA: TGCGCCAGCAGCGCCACAGGGCTTGCCGGAAACACCATATATTTT
CDR3 protein: CASSATGLAGNTIYF

V gene: TRBV5-1
J gene: TRBJ2-1
D gene: TRBD2
CDR3 length: 16
clone size: few
CDR3 DNA: TGCGCCAGCAGCAAATTGAGCGGGAGTGCCTACAATGAGCAGTTCTTC
CDR3 protein: CASSKLSGSAYNEQFF

V gene: TRBV6-1
J gene: TRBJ2-2
D gene: TRBD2
CDR3 length: 14
clone size: -
CDR3 DNA: TGTGCCAGTGGATGGGGGGGTAACACCGGGGAGCTGTTTTTT
CDR3 protein: CASGWGGNTGELFF

V gene: TRBV6-1
J gene: TRBJ2-7
D gene: TRBD2
CDR3 length: 14
clone size: many
CDR3 DNA: TGTGCCAGCAGCCCCCGGACTAGTAGGTACGAGCAGTACTTC
CDR3 protein: CASSPRTSRYEQYF

V gene: TRBV13
J gene: TRBJ1-1
D gene: -
CDR3 length: 15
clone size: -
CDR3 DNA: TGTGCCAGCAGCCCCAACTGGGCTATGAACACTGAAGCTTTCTTT
CDR3 protein: CASSPNWAMNTEAFF

V gene: TRBV29-1
J gene: TRBJ2-7
D gene: -
CDR3 length: 12
clone size: -
CDR3 DNA: TGCAGCGTTACAGGTCTGGTATGGGAGCAGTACTTC
CDR3 protein: CSVTGLVWEQYF

V gene: TRBV9
J gene: TRBJ2-2
D gene: TRBD1
CDR3 length: 15
clone size: -
CDR3 DNA: TGTGCCAGCAGCGTGGGACAGGGCGGGACCGGGGAGCTGTTTTTT
CDR3 protein: CASSVGQGGTGELFF

V gene: TRBV15
J gene: TRBJ2-1
D gene: TRBD2
CDR3 length: 15
clone size: -
CDR3 DNA: TGTGCCACCAGCAGAGGGGACGGGGGGGGGAATGAGCAGTTCTTC
CDR3 protein: CATSRGDGGGNEQFF

V gene: TRBV9
J gene: TRBJ1-5
D gene: TRBD1
CDR3 length: 15
clone size: -
CDR3 DNA: TGTGCCAGCAGCCGGGGACAGTATAGCAATCAGCCCCAGCATTTT
CDR3 protein: CASSRGQYSNQPQHF

V gene: TRBV6-1
J gene: TRBJ2-7
D gene: TRBD1
CDR3 length: 17
clone size: -
CDR3 DNA: TGTGCCAGCAGTGGACAGGGTTGGATTGTGAGTGCGGACGAGCAGTACTTC
CDR3 protein: CASSGQGWIVSADEQYF

V gene: TRBV6-1
J gene: TRBJ2-7
D gene: -
CDR3 length: 13
clone size: -
CDR3 DNA: TGTGCCAGCGGGGCAGGGGGGACCTACGAGCAGTACTTC
CDR3 protein: CASGAGGTYEQYF

V gene: TRBV7-9
J gene: TRBJ2-5
D gene: -
CDR3 length: 15
clone size: -
CDR3 DNA: TGTGCCAGCAGCGGCCCGCGGGGCGGGGAAGAGACCCAGTACTTC
CDR3 protein: CASSGPRGGEETQYF

V gene: TRBV6-1
J gene: TRBJ1-1
D gene: TRBD1
CDR3 length: 15
clone size: -
CDR3 DNA: TGTGCCAGCAGTAGTCGGGGACAGGGAGACACTGAAGCTTTCTTT
CDR3 protein: CASSSRGQGDTEAFF

V gene: TRBV7-9
J gene: TRBJ1-2
D gene: -
CDR3 length: 15
clone size: -
CDR3 DNA: TGTGCCAGCAGCTCCAGGGAATTGGAACTCTATGGCTACACCTTC
CDR3 protein: CASSSRELELYGYTF

V gene: TRBV6-6
J gene: TRBJ2-3
D gene: -
CDR3 length: 14
clone size: -
CDR3 DNA: TGTGCCAGCAGTTATTCGGGATACACAGATACGCAGTATTTT
CDR3 protein: CASSYSGYTDTQYF

V gene: TRBV6-1
J gene: TRBJ2-2
D gene: -
CDR3 length: 15
clone size: -
CDR3 DNA: TGTGCCAGCAGTGGGGTGCAGGGGTACACCGGGGAGCTGTTTTTT
CDR3 protein: CASSGVQGYTGELFF

V gene: TRBV28
J gene: TRBJ2-3
D gene: -
CDR3 length: 14
clone size: -
CDR3 DNA: TGTGCCAGCAGGAGCGCCGGGACTTTAGATACGCAGTATTTT
CDR3 protein: CASRSAGTLDTQYF

V gene: TRBV6-5
J gene: TRBJ1-5
D gene: -
CDR3 length: 14
clone size: once
CDR3 DNA: TGTGCCAGCAGTTACTCGTATGGGAGTCAGCCCCAGCATTTT
CDR3 protein: CASSYSYGSQPQHF

V gene: TRBV13
J gene: TRBJ2-1
D gene: TRBD1
CDR3 length: 16
clone size: -
CDR3 DNA: TGTGCCAGCAGCCGACCGGGACAGCAGGCCTACAATGAGCAGTTCTTC
CDR3 protein: CASSRPGQQAYNEQFF

V gene: TRBV30
J gene: TRBJ2-7
D gene: TRBD1
CDR3 length: 11
clone size: -
CDR3 DNA: TGTGCCCGAGGACAGGGCGGGGAGCAGTACTTC
CDR3 protein: CARGQGGEQYF

V gene: TRBV5-1
J gene: TRBJ2-7
D gene: -
CDR3 length: 12
clone size: -
CDR3 DNA: TGCGCCAGCGGAAGCGACAGCTACGAGCAGTACTTC
CDR3 protein: CASGSDSYEQYF

V gene: TRBV30
J gene: TRBJ1-2
D gene: -
CDR3 length: 13
clone size: once
CDR3 DNA: TGTGCCTGGAGACTATCGGGGTCCTATGGCTACACCTTC
CDR3 protein: CAWRLSGSYGYTF

V gene: TRBV2
J gene: TRBJ2-1
D gene: TRBD2
CDR3 length: 16
clone size: -
CDR3 DNA: TGTGCCAGCAGTGAAGTCAGCGGGAGCTCCTACAATGAGCAGTTCTTC
CDR3 protein: CASSEVSGSSYNEQFF

V gene: TRBV6-6
J gene: TRBJ1-2
D gene: -
CDR3 length: 13
clone size: large
CDR3 DNA: TGTGCCAGCAGTTACTCGATCCAGGGTGGCTACACCTTC
CDR3 protein: CASSYSIQGGYTF

V gene: TRBV7-6
J gene: TRBJ2-5
D gene: -
CDR3 length: 19
clone size: -
CDR3 DNA: TGTGCCAGCAGCTTATCCCCTATCTCTCTCCGACGGGGGAAAGAGACCCAGTACTTC
CDR3 protein: CASSLSPISLRRGKETQYF

V gene: TRBV28
J gene: TRBJ2-3
D gene: -
CDR3 length: 12
clone size: -
CDR3 DNA: TGTGCCAGCAGCGGTTACGCAGATACGCAGTATTTT
CDR3 protein: CASSGYADTQYF

V gene: TRBV30
J gene: TRBJ1-5
D gene: -
CDR3 length: 17
clone size: -
CDR3 DNA: TGTGCCTGGAGCGAAAATTGGAGCTCTCTTAGCAATCAGCCCCAGCATTTT
CDR3 protein: CAWSENWSSLSNQPQHF

V gene: TRBV6-7
J gene: TRBJ1-1
D gene: TRBD1
CDR3 length: 9
clone size: -
CDR3 DNA: TGTGCCAGGGACAGGTGGGCTTTCTTT
CDR3 protein: CARDRWAFF

V gene: TRBV5-1
J gene: TRBJ1-3
D gene: -
CDR3 length: 16
clone size: -
CDR3 DNA: TGCGCCAGCAGCTTGGGCCCCCAGGGCTCTGGAAACACCATATATTTT
CDR3 protein: CASSLGPQGSGNTIYF

V gene: TRBV7-6
J gene: TRBJ2-3
D gene: -
CDR3 length: 13
clone size: -
CDR3 DNA: TGTGCCAGCAGCCGGACAGTAGCAGATACGCAGTATTTT
CDR3 protein: CASSRTVADTQYF